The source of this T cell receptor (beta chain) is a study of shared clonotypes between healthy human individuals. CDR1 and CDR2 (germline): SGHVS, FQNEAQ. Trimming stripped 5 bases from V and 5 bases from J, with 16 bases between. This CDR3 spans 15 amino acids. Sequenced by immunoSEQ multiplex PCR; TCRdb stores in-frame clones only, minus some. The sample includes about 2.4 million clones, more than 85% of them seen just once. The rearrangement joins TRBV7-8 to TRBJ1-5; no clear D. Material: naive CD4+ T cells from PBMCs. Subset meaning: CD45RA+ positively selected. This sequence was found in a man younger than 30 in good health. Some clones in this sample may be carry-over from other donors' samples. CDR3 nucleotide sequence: TGTGCCAGCAGCCCCGAAGCGGGGTGGTATCAGCCCCAGCATTTT. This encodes CASSPEAGWYQPQHF.